These T cell receptor beta chains were read from a single sample in a study of T-cell reconstitution after alpha-beta-depleted transplantation in children. Each CDR3 protein is one row after TCRdb ran MiXCR on the PCR reads. Found here are 400,000 to 450,000 distinct CDR3 sequences, roughly 44% of them singletons; the top ten hold 25% to 30%. Sequenced material: PBMCs, taken before TCRalphabeta/CD19-depleted stem cell transplant. The receptors come from a girl aged 2 to 9 with aplastic anemia, due to receive a stem cell transplant. Both conserved end residues are part of each CDR3. The D gene is left open where the match is weak. Only part of the rows carry a size: once, few, many, or a class if the clone is expanded.

D	size	V	J	DNA	CDR3
TRBD2	few	TRBV5-1	TRBJ2-5	TGCGCCAGCAGCTTGATTGGCGGGAGGGCAGGGGAGACCCAGTACTTC	CASSLIGGRAGETQYF
NA	NA	TRBV20-1	TRBJ2-7	TGCAGTGCCAGCCCTCGGGACGCAGCCTACGAGCAGTACTTC	CSASPRDAAYEQYF
NA	once	TRBV7-6	TRBJ2-7	TGTGCCAGCAGCTTTACAGGTCGTTACGAGCAGTACTTC	CASSFTGRYEQYF
NA	NA	TRBV7-2	TRBJ2-2	TGTGCCAGCAGCAGAGACGGGACTTACACCGGGGAGCTGTTTTTT	CASSRDGTYTGELFF
NA	NA	TRBV7-2	TRBJ2-5	TGTGCCAGCAGTCCACGGACAGGGAGGGCGGAGACCCAGTACTTC	CASSPRTGRAETQYF
TRBD1	NA	TRBV6-1	TRBJ2-4	TGTGCCAGCAGTCTAACAGGGGAAGGAAACATTCAGTACTTC	CASSLTGEGNIQYF
NA	many	TRBV6-1	TRBJ1-2	TGTGCCAGCAGTCCGATCCGGGACACGGTCTATGGCTACACCTTC	CASSPIRDTVYGYTF
NA	NA	TRBV6-7	TRBJ1-4	TGTGCCAGCAGCCCAAGACAGCAGAATGAAAAACTGTTTTTT	CASSPRQQNEKLFF
TRBD1	few	TRBV28	TRBJ2-1	TGTGCCAGCAGGGGACAGGGGGGTGGGAACAATGAGCAGTTCTTC	CASRGQGGGNNEQFF
NA	few	TRBV21-1	TRBJ2-5	TGTGCCAGCAGCAAGGAGGAGGAACAAGAGACCCAGTACTTC	CASSKEEEQETQYF
NA	many	TRBV20-1	TRBJ2-5	TGCAGTGCTAGAGATCCGGGGGCGCTTAGCCAGTACTTC	CSARDPGALSQYF